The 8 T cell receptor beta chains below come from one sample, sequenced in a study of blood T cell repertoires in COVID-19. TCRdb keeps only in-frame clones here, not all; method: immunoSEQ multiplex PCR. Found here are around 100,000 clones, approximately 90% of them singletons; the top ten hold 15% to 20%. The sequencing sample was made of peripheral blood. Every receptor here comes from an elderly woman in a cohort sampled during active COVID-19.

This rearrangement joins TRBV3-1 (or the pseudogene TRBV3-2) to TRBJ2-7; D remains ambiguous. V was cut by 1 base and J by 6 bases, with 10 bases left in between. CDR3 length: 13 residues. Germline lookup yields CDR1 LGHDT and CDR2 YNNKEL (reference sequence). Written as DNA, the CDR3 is TGTGCCAGCAGCCAAGGCCTGCTCGGCGAGCAGTACTTC. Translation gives CASSQGLLGEQYF.

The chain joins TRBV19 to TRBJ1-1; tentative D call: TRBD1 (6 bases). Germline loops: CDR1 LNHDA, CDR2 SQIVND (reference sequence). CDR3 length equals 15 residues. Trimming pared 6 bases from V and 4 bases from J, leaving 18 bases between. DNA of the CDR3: TGTGCCAGTAGGTCAAGGGCGGGGGCGGTCACTGAAGCTTTCTTT. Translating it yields CASRSRAGAVTEAFF.

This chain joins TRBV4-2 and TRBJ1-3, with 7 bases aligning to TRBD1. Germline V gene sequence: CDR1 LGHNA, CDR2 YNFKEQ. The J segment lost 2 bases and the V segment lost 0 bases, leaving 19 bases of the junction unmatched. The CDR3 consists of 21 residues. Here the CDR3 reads CASSQDPTGDGAGRAGNTIYF. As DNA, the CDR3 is TGTGCCAGCAGCCAAGACCCTACAGGGGACGGAGCTGGACGGGCTGGAAACACCATATATTTT.

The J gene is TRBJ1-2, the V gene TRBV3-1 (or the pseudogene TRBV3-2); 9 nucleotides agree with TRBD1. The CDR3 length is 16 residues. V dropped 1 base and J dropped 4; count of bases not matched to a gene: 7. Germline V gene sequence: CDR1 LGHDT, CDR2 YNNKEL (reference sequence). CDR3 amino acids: CASSQGGQGYSYGYTF. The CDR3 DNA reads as TGTGCCAGCAGCCAAGGAGGACAGGGGTATAGCTATGGCTACACCTTC.

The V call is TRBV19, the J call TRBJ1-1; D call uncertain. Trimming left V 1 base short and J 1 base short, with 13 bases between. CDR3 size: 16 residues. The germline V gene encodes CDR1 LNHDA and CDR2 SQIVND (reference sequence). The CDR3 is CASSIGGGRPNTEAFF. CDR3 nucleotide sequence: TGTGCCAGTAGTATAGGGGGAGGGCGGCCGAACACTGAAGCTTTCTTT.

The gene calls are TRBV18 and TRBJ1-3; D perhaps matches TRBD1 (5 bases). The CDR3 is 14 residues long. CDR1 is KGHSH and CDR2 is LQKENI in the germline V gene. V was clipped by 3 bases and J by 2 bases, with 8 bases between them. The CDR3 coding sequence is TGTGCCAGCTCACCCGACAGTGCTGGAAACACCATATATTTT. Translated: CASSPDSAGNTIYF. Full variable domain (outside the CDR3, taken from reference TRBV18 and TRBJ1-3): NAGVMQNPRHLVRRRGQEARLRCSPMKGHSHVYWYRQLPEEGLKFMVYLQKENIIDESGMPKERFSAEFPKEGPSILRIQQVVRGDSAAYFCASSPDSAGNTIYFGEGSWLTVV.

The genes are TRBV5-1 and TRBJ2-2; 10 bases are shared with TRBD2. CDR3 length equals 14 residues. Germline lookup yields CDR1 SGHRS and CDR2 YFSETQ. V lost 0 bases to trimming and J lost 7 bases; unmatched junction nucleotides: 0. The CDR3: CASSLASGGGELFF. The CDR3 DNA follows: TGCGCCAGCAGCTTGGCTAGCGGGGGCGGGGAGCTGTTTTTT.

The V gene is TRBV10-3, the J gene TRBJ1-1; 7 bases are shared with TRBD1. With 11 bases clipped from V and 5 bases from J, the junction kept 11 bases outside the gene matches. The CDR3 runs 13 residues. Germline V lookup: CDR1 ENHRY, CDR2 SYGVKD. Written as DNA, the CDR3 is TGTGCCTCACAACAGGGGCTTCAGACTGAAGCTTTCTTT. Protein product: CASQQGLQTEAFF.